Presented here are 26 T cell receptor beta chains from one specimen sequenced in a study of identical twins. MiXCR was run by TCRdb on the 5' RACE reads, yielding one entry per CDR3 protein. The sample includes over 200,000 distinct CDR3 sequences, around 9.6% of them seen just once. Material: memory (CD45RO+) T cells sorted from blood. Source of these receptors: a woman between 18 and 29 years old in good health.

The rearrangement joins TRBV5-4 to TRBJ2-2; 14 bases are shared with TRBD2. V trimming: 0 bases; J trimming: 4 bases; junction bases outside the gene matches: 2. The germline CDR1 and CDR2 sequences are SGHNT and YYREEE (reference sequence). The CDR3 sequence is 17 residues long. CDR3 residues: CASSLGLAGGATGELFF. DNA for the CDR3: TGTGCCAGCAGCTTGGGACTAGCGGGAGGGGCCACCGGGGAGCTGTTTTTT.

The rearrangement links TRBV5-1 to TRBJ1-1, with D possibly being TRBD1 (5 bases). The CDR3 totals 13 residues. Germline assignment: CDR1 SGHRS and CDR2 YFSETQ. The V and J ends lost 2 bases and 4 bases respectively, with 9 bases between them. DNA for the CDR3: TGCGCCAGCAGCTTTACGGGGCTCACTGAAGCTTTCTTT. Translating gives CASSFTGLTEAFF. Combining the CDR3 with reference TRBV5-1 and TRBJ1-1 gives the whole variable domain KAGVTQTPRYLIKTRGQQVTLSCSPISGHRSVSWYQQTPGQGLQFLFEYFSETQRNKGNFPGRFSGRQFSNSRSEMNVSTLELGDSALYLCASSFTGLTEAFFGQGTRLTVV.

This clonotype was observed many times. The V and J genes are TRBV5-1 and TRBJ2-1, with 10 bases lining up with TRBD2. CDR3 length: 15 residues. Germline V gene data show CDR1 as SGHRS and CDR2 as YFSETQ. The junction had 7 bases not matched to a gene; V was cut back by 2 bases and J by 8 bases. The CDR3 sequence: CASSLLAGPRDEQFF. DNA for the CDR3: TGCGCCAGCAGCTTACTAGCGGGGCCCCGTGATGAGCAGTTCTTC.

This clonotype was detected a few times. This chain links TRBV12-5 with TRBJ2-7; tentative D call: TRBD1 (6 bases). V lost 7 bases and J lost 3, with 10 bases in between. CDR3 length equals 12 residues. Germline loops: CDR1 LGHNT, CDR2 FRNRAP. In DNA, the CDR3 is TGTGCTAGTGCCCGACAGGTCTACGAGCAGTACTTC. It encodes CASARQVYEQYF.

This clonotype turned up a few times. The CDR3 here is CSASRSTIHEQYF. DNA for the CDR3: TGCAGTGCTAGCCGCTCGACCATTCACGAGCAGTACTTC. This chain joins TRBV20-1 and TRBJ2-7, with D hard to call. From germline, CDR1 is DFQATT and CDR2 SNEGSKA (reference sequence). CDR3 length equals 13 residues. V shed 3 bases and J shed 5 bases, with 14 bases lying between them.

A few counts support this clonotype. The chain links TRBV5-1 to TRBJ2-7; weak D call: TRBD1 (6 bases). The germline V gene has CDR1 SGHRS and CDR2 YFSETQ. CDR3 size: 16 residues. Trimming cost V 4 bases and J 1 base, with 18 bases left between them. CDR3: CASSLGSAGVSYEQYF. As DNA, the CDR3 is TGCGCCAGCAGCCTGGGAAGCGCAGGGGTATCCTACGAGCAGTACTTC.

The J gene is TRBJ2-5, the V gene TRBV9, with D possibly TRBD1 on 6 matching bases. The CDR3 runs to 16 residues. Trimming cost V 0 bases and J 2 bases, with 14 bases left between them. Germline-derived CDR1 and CDR2 are SGDLS and YYNGEE. The CDR3 sequence is CASSVGWGPLQETQYF. For the CDR3, the DNA is TGTGCCAGCAGCGTAGGTTGGGGGCCGCTACAAGAGACCCAGTACTTC.

A few counts support this clonotype. The chain couples TRBV30 to TRBJ2-3; possibly TRBD1 or TRBD2 for D (6 bases each). V was shortened by 3 bases and J by 2 bases, with 12 bases between the two germline ends. The germline CDR1 and CDR2 sequences are GTSNPN and SVGIG (reference sequence). The length of the CDR3 is 14 residues. The CDR3 sequence is CAWSGTGATDTQYF. In nucleotides, the CDR3 is TGTGCCTGGAGCGGGACGGGGGCCACAGATACGCAGTATTTT.

There are a few counts of this clonotype. This chain uses TRBV2 with TRBJ1-5; 9 positions match TRBD1. The germline V gene encodes CDR1 SNHLY and CDR2 FYNNEI. The CDR3 length is 14 residues. J lost 7 bases, V lost 3 bases, and 4 bases had no gene match. CDR3 protein: CASSEDRGGQPQHF. The CDR3 DNA is TGTGCCAGCAGTGAGGACAGGGGAGGACAGCCCCAGCATTTT.

This chain connects TRBV7-8 to TRBJ1-1; D gene unclear. Trimming took off 2 bases at V and 11 bases at J, with 9 bases between the two ends. Germline CDR1 is SGHVS and CDR2 is FQNEAQ. This CDR3 is built from 11 residues. The CDR3 spells CASSLRGRAFF. The CDR3 DNA follows: TGTGCCAGCAGCTTACGAGGAAGGGCTTTCTTT.

This clonotype was observed at least ten times. The rearrangement joins TRBV20-1 to TRBJ2-3, with 13 bases matching TRBD2. CDR1 is DFQATT, CDR2 SNEGSKA, per germline (reference sequence). The CDR3 covers 15 residues. V lost 5 bases, J lost 5 bases, and 7 bases stayed unmatched. CDR3 residues: CSADLTSGGRDTQYF. In DNA, the CDR3 is TGCAGTGCTGACCTGACTAGCGGGGGGAGAGATACGCAGTATTTT.

J is TRBJ2-3 and V is TRBV5-1; TRBD2 agrees at 12 bases. This CDR3 is 14 amino acids long. The germline gives CDR1 SGHRS, CDR2 YFSETQ. Unmatched junction bases numbered 3, after V lost 9 bases and J lost 1 base. Here the CDR3 DNA reads TGCGCCACCCGGACTAGCGGGGGCACAGATACGCAGTATTTT. This codes for CATRTSGGTDTQYF.

The genes are TRBV20-1 and TRBJ2-5; 7 bases line up with TRBD1. From germline, CDR1 is DFQATT and CDR2 SNEGSKA (reference sequence). This CDR3 has 13 residues. The J segment lost 2 bases and the V segment lost 3 bases, leaving 3 bases of the junction unmatched. The CDR3 coding sequence is TGCAGTGCTAGCACAGGGGTACAAGAGACCCAGTACTTC. As protein: CSASTGVQETQYF.

This clonotype was recorded a few times. The chain combines TRBV2 with TRBJ1-1; 7 bases align to TRBD1. Germline-derived CDR1 and CDR2 are SNHLY and FYNNEI. With 6 bases clipped from V and 4 bases from J, the junction kept 5 bases outside the gene matches. The CDR3 has 13 amino acids. This chain's CDR3 is CASRETGSTEAFF. In nucleotides, the CDR3 is TGTGCCAGCAGGGAGACAGGGAGCACTGAAGCTTTCTTT.

The chain carries TRBV25-1 and TRBJ1-2; maybe TRBD1 (5 bases). CDR1 and CDR2 (germline): MGHDK, SYGVNS. Trimming removed 2 bases at V and 3 bases at J, with 13 bases between. This CDR3 spans 15 amino acids. Here the CDR3 DNA reads TGTGCCAGCAGTGAAGGCAGGGACCGAGACTATGGCTACACCTTC. Amino acid sequence: CASSEGRDRDYGYTF.

V is TRBV30 and J is TRBJ1-5; D remains unclear. CDR1 and CDR2 from the germline V gene are GTSNPN and SVGIG (reference sequence). Trimming took off 1 base at V and 0 bases at J, with 4 bases between the two ends. The length of the CDR3 is 13 residues. Here the CDR3 DNA reads TGTGCCTGGAGTGCGGGTAGCAATCAGCCCCAGCATTTT. This codes for CAWSAGSNQPQHF.

This clonotype was counted a few times. V and J are TRBV5-1 and TRBJ1-2, with D perhaps TRBD1 (5 bases). The CDR3 is 14 residues long. Trimming pared 0 bases from V and 6 bases from J, leaving 12 bases between. The germline CDR1 and CDR2 sequences are SGHRS and YFSETQ. CDR3: CASSLVGGEDGYTF. CDR3 in DNA: TGCGCCAGCAGCTTGGTTGGGGGAGAGGATGGCTACACCTTC.

This clonotype was recorded a few times. The chain employs TRBV7-2 and TRBJ2-7; TRBD2 matches 13 bases. CDR1 and CDR2 from the germline V gene are SGHTA and FQGNSA. CDR3 length: 15 residues. Trimming cost V 5 bases and J 3 bases; bases outside gene matches: 4. CDR3 nucleotide sequence: TGTGCCAGCAGCGCTACTAGCGGGGGGGGCTACGAGCAGTACTTC. As protein: CASSATSGGGYEQYF.

The chain uses TRBV7-2 and TRBJ1-3; the D gene is possibly TRBD1 (6 bases). Germline CDR1 SGHTA, CDR2 FQGNSA. This CDR3 has 14 amino acids. The ends were cut back, 5 bases at V and 0 bases at J, with 8 bases in the middle. The CDR3 spells CASSPTGSGNTIYF. In nucleotides, the CDR3 is TGTGCCAGCAGCCCGACAGGCTCTGGAAACACCATATATTTT.

This clonotype was detected many times. The gene calls are TRBV10-3 and TRBJ2-1; TRBD2 aligns across 9 bases. Losses at the gene ends were 10 bases for V and 7 bases for J; bases not matched to a gene: 5. The CDR3 totals 12 residues. Germline CDR1 is ENHRY and CDR2 is SYGVKD. The CDR3 region has the DNA TGTGCCAGTAGCGGGAGCTCTAATGAGCAGTTCTTC. Translation: CASSGSSNEQFF.

This clonotype was counted at least ten times. Its ends do not fully match the called genes, so a read error is possible. The chain uses TRBV11-2 and TRBJ2-1; 7 bases line up with TRBD2. The germline V gene has CDR1 SGHAT and CDR2 FQNNGV. The CDR3 covers 15 residues. CDR3 amino acids: CASSLGGTTYNEQFF. The CDR3 DNA reads as TGCGCCAGCAGCTTGGGGGGGACTACCTACAATGAGCAGTTCTTC.

Many counts were recorded for this clonotype. V gene TRBV5-1 combines with J gene TRBJ1-2; no reliable D call. Germline loops: CDR1 SGHRS, CDR2 YFSETQ. Trimming took 0 bases from V and 8 from J, leaving 17 bases between them. The CDR3 consists of 15 residues. CDR3 residues: CASSLAPGNTGGYTF. In nucleotides, the CDR3 is TGCGCCAGCAGCTTGGCCCCTGGGAACACGGGGGGCTACACCTTC.

Only a few counts were recorded for this clonotype. The chain couples TRBV10-2 to TRBJ2-6; D is undetermined. CDR1 is WSHSY, CDR2 SAAADI, per germline. The CDR3 is 14 residues long. V dropped 8 bases and J dropped 6 bases, with 14 bases sitting between them. As DNA, the CDR3 is TGCGCCAGCTCTGCCCTGGCCCAGGCCAACGTCCTGACTTTC. Translation gives CASSALAQANVLTF.

V usage is TRBV7-3 and J usage is TRBJ2-2, with D uncertain. The germline V and J ends were trimmed by 4 bases and 1 base, with 7 bases remaining between them. From germline, CDR1 is SGHTA and CDR2 FQGTGA. This CDR3 is 14 amino acids long. CDR3 bases: TGTGCCAGCAGCTCTTCAGGGAACACCGGGGAGCTGTTTTTT. Residues: CASSSSGNTGELFF. Full variable domain (outside the CDR3, taken from reference TRBV7-3 and TRBJ2-2): GAGVSQTPSNKVTEKGKYVELRCDPISGHTALYWYRQSLGQGPEFLIYFQGTGAADDSGLPNDRFFAVRPEGSVSTLKIQRTERGDSAVYLCASSSSGNTGELFFGEGSRLTVL.

A few counts support this clonotype. The gene calls are TRBV20-1 and TRBJ1-4; D is ambiguous. The CDR3 is 15 amino acids. Germline V gene sequence: CDR1 DFQATT, CDR2 SNEGSKA (reference sequence). With 4 bases removed from V and 5 bases from J, the gap between germline ends came to 17 bases. This chain's CDR3 is CSANIPAGLNEKLFF. As DNA, the CDR3 is TGCAGTGCTAATATTCCGGCAGGACTCAATGAAAAACTGTTTTTT.

This clonotype was counted a few times. V usage is TRBV20-1 and J usage is TRBJ2-4, with D perhaps assigned TRBD1 or TRBD2 (5 bases each). The CDR3 length is 14 residues. With 3 bases removed from V and 0 bases from J, the gap between germline ends came to 9 bases. Germline CDR1 is DFQATT and CDR2 is SNEGSKA (reference sequence). DNA for the CDR3: TGCAGTGCTAGTCACGGGACAGCCAAAAACATTCAGTACTTC. It is translated as CSASHGTAKNIQYF.